This T cell receptor beta chain originates from a study of PD-1 blockade in classical Hodgkin lymphoma (dated by TCRdb to the early 2020s). General notes on the study: Nivolumab dosing was 3 mg/kg intravenously every 2 weeks, continuing until either disease progression or unacceptable toxicity. The study used TCR beta sequencing and CyTOF to define a peripheral blood immune signature of response to PD-1 blockade in classical Hodgkin lymphoma.

Findings and caveats that apply to the study as a whole: By C4D1, a significant rise was seen in CD4+ TCR diversity but not in CD8+ TCR diversity (p=0.0027 vs p=0.16), and the rise was most apparent among complete responders (p=0.02). Baseline TCR diversity was reported to be lower in newly diagnosed patients than in healthy donors and to be lower still in relapsed/refractory patients. Among trial patients, those achieving complete response had baseline diversity similar to that of newly diagnosed patients, while diversity was significantly lower in partial responders and progressors. The study was restricted to a single clinical trial cohort, and the causes of repertoire differences, possibly disease activity or prior therapy, were left undefined. Patients starting nivolumab less than 1 year after ASCT had lower diversity and were excluded from later analyses to avoid confounding by immune reconstitution.

The Qiagen DNeasy kit was used to extract genomic DNA from unsorted PBMCs and from the negatively selected CD4+ and CD8+ fractions. TCR beta CDR3 regions were amplified by immunoSEQ multiplex PCR using primers annealing to V and J segments. A synthetic immune receptor repertoire was used to minimize amplification bias, and any remaining bias was removed computationally after sequencing. Regarding the original processing steps: Repertoire diversity was quantified as the Shannon entropy index using custom Python scripts. Unsorted, CD4+ and CD8+ repertoires were analyzed separately, except in combined analyses where CD4+ and CD8+ sequences were merged in silico. A clone counted as expanded when the clone's frequency after treatment rose at least 2-fold relative to C1D1, and clones undetected at baseline were given a pseudocount of 0.5. Clones with 0 or 1 copy at C1D1 were defined as singleton clones, while clones with 2 or more copies were defined as non-singleton clones. Clones expanded in unsorted samples were annotated as CD4+, CD8+ or unknown by matching protein sequences in sorted samples from the same patient. Wilcoxon tests were applied to paired samples to test diversity changes from C1D1 to C4D1. TCRdb obtained this table from immuneACCESS and retained in-frame rearrangements with V and J assigned. These tables miss some clones; where compared with another copy, unresolved V genes account for less than half of the shortfall, and the remainder is unexplained. D and trimming come from the DNA, and the V and J calls and clone size come from that table. The sample yields about 97,000 clones; roughly 83% were counted once. The ten largest clones represent approximately 12% of the sample.

The time point label, read with the paper, signifies: cycle 1 day 1 (C1D1), immediately before nivolumab initiation. Relapse after autologous stem cell transplantation had occurred in all trial patients, and cohorts A, B and C were distinguished by prior brentuximab vedotin exposure. The trial cohort included 55 to 60 patients with relapsed/refractory classical Hodgkin lymphoma, and each patient had a best overall response of complete response, partial response or progressive disease. Trial patients were treated with single-agent nivolumab in the multi-cohort phase II CheckMate 205 trial. Best overall response was determined by an independent review committee according to the 2007 International Working Group response criteria. Trial PBMCs were obtained immediately prior to nivolumab initiation (C1D1) and on therapy at cycle 2 day 1 and cycle 4 day 1. After peripheral blood was drawn into 8 mL Vacutainer Cell Preparation Tubes, PBMCs were isolated by centrifugation and then cryopreserved.

Measured from the cysteine to the phenylalanine, the CDR3 is 17 residues long. Only the CDR3 portion is preserved as DNA: 51 bases, with reading frame beginning at the first base. Via the germline V gene (reference sequence), CDR1 is LNHNV and CDR2 YYDKDF. V sheds 0 bases and J sheds 2 bases, leaving 16 bases between their ends. On this clone itself: Its antigen remains undetermined. Base qualities are not recorded, but no much larger clone differs from it by a single base.

The sequences come from peripheral blood mononuclear cells (PBMCs), collected at baseline. This chain joins TRBV15 to TRBJ2-5, with no confident D gene call. The TCR sequence derives from a human donor with classical Hodgkin lymphoma. The CDR3 reads as follows: CATSREVRATWQETQYF. The sequenced DNA: TGTGCCACCAGCAGAGAAGTACGTGCGACCTGGCAAGAGACCCAGTACTTC.